The 18 T cell receptor beta chains below come from one sample, sequenced in a study of T cells in women clearing cervical HPV infection. Here immunoSEQ multiplex PCR was the method, and the copy in TCRdb shows in-frame clones only, minus some. The repertoire table contains some 28,000 clones. The sample consisted of blood buffy coat. The receptor set was obtained from a woman between 18 and 69 years old with a cervical HPV16 infection that either progressed to CIN3+ or cleared (not recorded which).

Worth noting for this clone: The sequence runs out 3 residues before the end of the CDR3; the remainder is reconstructed from the germline J gene. The chain recombines TRBV6-2 or TRBV6-3 with TRBJ1-1, with D maybe TRBD1 (5 bases). CDR1 is MNHEY, CDR2 SVGEGT, per germline. This CDR3 has 12 residues. CDR3 amino acids: CASSAGLAVAFF. Partial CDR3 DNA: TGTGCCAGCAGTGCGGGACTAGCGGTA.

On this clone itself: The CDR3 end is not reached by the read, which stops 3 residues before it; the germline J gene fills it in. The rearrangement joins TRBV20-1 to TRBJ2-5; 11 bases are a match to TRBD2. This CDR3 is built from 17 residues. After removal of 4 bases from V and 4 bases from J, the junction contained 14 bases not matched to a gene. Germline V gene sequence: CDR1 DFQATT, CDR2 SNEGSKA (reference sequence). This chain's CDR3 is CSAITEVAGGPGETQYF. CDR3 bases read: TGCAGTGCTATTACCGAGGTAGCGGGAGGGCCGGGAGAGACC.

Details on this clone: Mismatch with germline at one junction end may stem from a read error. The DNA ends 3 residues before the CDR3 does, and the rest of the CDR3 is filled in from the germline J gene. The identical CDR3 is also encoded by other nucleotide sequences in the sample. This chain links TRBV5-1 with TRBJ1-2; D possibly corresponds to TRBD1 (6 bases). Germline CDR1 SGHRS, CDR2 YFSETQ. The CDR3 extends over 15 amino acids. Partial CDR3 DNA: TGCGCCAGCAGCTTGGGGCAGGGGCCCCTCTATGGA. It is translated as CASSLGQGPLYG. In full, the CDR3 reads CASSLGQGPLYGYTF.

Notes on this clone: Coverage ceases 3 residues before the CDR3 finishes, and the germline J gene fills in the end. This rearrangement joins TRBV5-5 to TRBJ1-2; D not resolved. The V end was cut by 1 base, the J end by 4 bases, with 8 bases between. The CDR3 consists of 13 residues. Germline CDR1 is SGHKS and CDR2 is YYEKEE (reference sequence). This CDR3 is CASSLSRIYGYTF. The covered CDR3 bases are TGTGCCAGCAGCTTGTCCAGGATCTATGGC.

This clone is called medium-sized based on its frequency. The read is 3 residues too short to cover the CDR3 end, so that end is filled in from the germline J gene. The chain uses TRBV20-1 and TRBJ2-4; 8 nucleotides align to TRBD2. The ends lost 6 bases at V and 5 bases at J; junction bases unmatched: 6. The CDR3 spans 13 residues. Looked up from germline, CDR1 is DFQATT and CDR2 is SNEGSKA (reference sequence). The CDR3 reads CSASVAGQNIQYF. The sequenced CDR3 bases are TGCAGTGCCTCGGTAGCGGGACAAAACATT.

Turning to this clone: The read falls 3 residues short of the CDR3 end, and the missing part is taken from the germline J gene. Other DNA sequences within the sample encode an identical CDR3. The V call is TRBV30, the J call TRBJ1-5; D not certain. Trimming pared 0 bases from V and 1 base from J, leaving 4 bases between. Germline lookup yields CDR1 GTSNPN and CDR2 SVGIG (reference sequence). This CDR3 region has 13 residues. CDR3 amino acids: CAWSVQSNQPQHF. The CDR3 bases that were read are TGTGCCTGGAGTGTTCAAAGCAATCAGCCC.

With respect to this clone: The read terminates 3 residues ahead of where the CDR3 ends, so the germline J gene completes it. The chain joins TRBV30 to TRBJ2-3; 8 bases fit TRBD1. This CDR3 is built from 17 residues. Trimming removed 1 base from V and 3 bases from J; junction bases left unmatched: 12. CDR1 is GTSNPN, CDR2 SVGIG, per germline (reference sequence). CDR3 DNA (partial): TGTGCCTGGAGTGACCCTTCCAGGGGGCCGGTTACAGATACG. Translation: CAWSDPSRGPVTDT. The whole CDR3 protein reads CAWSDPSRGPVTDTQYF.

In the case of this clone: Read coverage stops 3 residues before the CDR3 terminus; the germline J gene supplies the remainder. The V gene is TRBV20-1, the J gene TRBJ2-5, with TRBD2 matching 12 bases. This CDR3 is 14 amino acids long. V was pared by 5 bases and J by 5 bases, with 6 bases of the junction left unmatched. Germline V CDR1 and CDR2: DFQATT, SNEGSKA (reference sequence). CDR3 bases read: TGCAGTGCTGGACTAGCGGGGACCTGGGAGACC. Its protein is CSAGLAGTWET. The entire CDR3 protein is CSAGLAGTWETQYF.

Comments on this clone: The observed sequence ends 3 residues before the CDR3 terminus, with the missing tail filled in from the germline J gene. The J gene is TRBJ1-1, the V gene TRBV7-9, with a weak D call TRBD1 (5 bases). The length of the CDR3 is 14 residues. The germline gives CDR1 SEHNR, CDR2 FQNEAQ (reference sequence). V gave up 2 bases and J gave up 1 base, with 8 bases separating them. The CDR3 loop reads CASSLWQGNTEAFF. The CDR3 bases that were read are TGTGCCAGCAGCTTATGGCAGGGGAACACTGAA. Together with reference TRBV7-9 and TRBJ1-1, the CDR3 gives the full variable domain: DTGVSQNPRHKITKRGQNVTFRCDPISEHNRLYWYRQTLGQGPEFLTYFQNEAQLEKSRLLSDRFSAERPKGSFSTLEIQRTEQGDSAMYLCASSLWQGNTEAFFGQGTRLTVV.

For this clone: Read coverage stops 3 residues before the CDR3 terminus; the germline J gene supplies the remainder. The chain employs TRBV7-2 and TRBJ2-7; tentative D call: TRBD2 (6 bases). The V gene lost 5 bases and the J gene lost 2 bases, with 16 bases spanning the gap. Germline lookup yields CDR1 SGHTA and CDR2 FQGNSA. The CDR3 has 15 residues. The covered CDR3 bases are TGTGCCAGCAGCGTGGGGGGTCTTTGGACCTACGAG. This sequence encodes CASSVGGLWTYE. The full CDR3 sequence reads CASSVGGLWTYEQYF.

The CDR3 loop is CASSIHRTGSYEQYF. CDR3 DNA, as far as it was read: TGTGCCAGTAGTATACATAGGACAGGGTCCTACGAG. The V and J genes are TRBV19 and TRBJ2-7; the match to TRBD1 covers 8 bases. The CDR3 extends 3 residues past the end of the read, so its final part is completed from the germline J gene. Losses at the gene ends were 2 bases for V and 1 base for J; bases not matched to a gene: 4. The CDR3 loop spans 15 amino acids. CDR1 LNHDA and CDR2 SQIVND come from the germline V gene (reference sequence). Full variable domain (remainder filled in from reference TRBV19 and TRBJ2-7): DGGITQSPKYLFRKEGQNVTLSCEQNLNHDAMYWYRQDPGQGLRLIYYSQIVNDFQKGDIAEGYSVSREKKESFPLTVTSAQKNPTAFYLCASSIHRTGSYEQYFGPGTRLTVT.

Concerning this clone: The CDR3 end falls 3 residues outside the read, so it is completed with the germline J gene. The rearrangement joins TRBV5-1 to TRBJ2-7; no firm D call. The CDR3 covers 13 residues. Trimming removed 0 bases from V and 4 bases from J, with 8 bases in between. In germline, CDR1 is SGHRS, CDR2 YFSETQ. The CDR3 DNA, read in part, is TGCGCCAGCAGCTTGGAAGGGCCTTACGAG. Encoded protein: CASSLEGPYE. The entire CDR3 reads CASSLEGPYEQYF.

About this clone: With the read ending 3 residues before the CDR3 end, the germline J gene is used to fill in that end. V is TRBV11-3 and J is TRBJ2-5; weak D call: TRBD2 (6 bases). Germline-derived CDR1 and CDR2 are SGHNT and YENEEA. The V and J ends lost 2 bases and 5 bases respectively, with 15 bases between them. The CDR3 is 15 amino acids. The CDR3 DNA, read in part, is TGTGCCAGCAGCTTACGGATGGGGGGAGGCGAGACC. Translated, it gives CASSLRMGGGET. The whole CDR3 protein is CASSLRMGGGETQYF.

For this clone: The CDR3 goes on 3 residues after the read ends, and that part is filled in from the germline J gene. The rearrangement uses TRBV29-1 and TRBJ2-6; TRBD2 aligns across 7 bases. The germline V gene encodes CDR1 SQVTM and CDR2 ANQGSEA. Trimming removed 6 bases from V and 2 bases from J; junction bases left unmatched: 4. The length of the CDR3 is 14 residues. The CDR3 sequence is CSVGGGTGANVLTF. Partial CDR3 DNA: TGCAGCGTGGGGGGAGGGACTGGGGCCAACGTC.

A word on this clone: The read halts 3 residues ahead of the CDR3 end, with the missing end drawn from the germline J gene. The gene calls are TRBV7-9 and TRBJ2-3, with 9 bases fitting TRBD1. CDR1 and CDR2 from the germline V gene are SEHNR and FQNEAQ (reference sequence). The CDR3 extends over 15 amino acids. Partial CDR3 DNA: TGTGCCAGCACCCTGCGAACAGGGGGCGGGGAGACG. It translates to CASTLRTGGGET. The complete CDR3 protein is CASTLRTGGGETQYF.

Notes on this clone: The read halts 3 residues ahead of the CDR3 end, with the missing end drawn from the germline J gene. Other nucleotide sequences from this sample produce the same CDR3. The gene calls are TRBV4-2 and TRBJ1-1; no clear D. This CDR3 comprises 15 residues. CDR1 is LGHNA, CDR2 YNFKEQ, per germline. The CDR3 sequence is CASSQDMQTSAAAFF. The DNA read from the CDR3 is TGTGCCAGCAGCCAAGACATGCAGACATCAGCCGCA.

With regard to this clone: The read comes to an end 3 residues before the CDR3 does, leaving the germline J gene to fill in the end. This chain connects TRBV18 to TRBJ1-4, with TRBD1 as a possible D gene (5 bases). CDR1 is KGHSH and CDR2 is LQKENI in the germline V gene. The CDR3 runs to 15 residues. The part of the CDR3 DNA that was read is TGTGCCAGCTCACCACCGCCTTCTGGGGCCAACGTA. It codes for CASSPPPSGANV. Given in full, the CDR3 is CASSPPPSGANVLFF.

With regard to this clone: The read ends 3 residues before the CDR3 terminus; that terminus is restored from the germline J gene. The chain recombines TRBV19 with TRBJ2-2; 15 bases match TRBD2. Trimming took 7 bases from V and 4 from J; bases not matched to a gene: 10. CDR3 size: 18 residues. Germline CDR1 and CDR2: LNHDA and SQIVND (reference sequence). The CDR3 bases that were read are TGTGCCAGTACCCCGGGACTAGCGGGGGGCCGAGGCACCGGGGAG. Its protein is CASTPGLAGGRGTGE. The entire CDR3 protein is CASTPGLAGGRGTGELFF.